Shown below are 20 T cell receptor beta chains from a single sample sequenced in a study of CD8 T cells in ankylosing spondylitis. Overall study findings and caveats: A TCR beta motif of fewer than 10 highly homologous variants seemed to mark ankylosing spondylitis blood.

Their antigen targets remain unknown. Each CDR3 protein gets one entry after TCRdb re-called the 5' RACE reads with MiXCR. Found here are about 390,000 distinct CDR3 sequences, approximately 20% of them singletons; the top ten hold about 16%. The sequenced sample was blood, either unsorted or a sorted T cell fraction (not recorded which). Source of these receptors: a male donor with ankylosing spondylitis.

V gene TRBV11-1 combines with J gene TRBJ2-1; 9 bases match TRBD2. V lost 5 bases and J lost 0; bases outside the gene matches: 11. Germline assignment: CDR1 SGHAT and CDR2 FQDESV (reference sequence). This CDR3 is built from 18 residues. The CDR3 DNA reads as TGTGCCAGCAGCCCTTATGGCGCTAGCGGGGTCTCCTACAATGAGCAGTTCTTC. The encoded protein is CASSPYGASGVSYNEQFF.

The sample holds a few counts of this clonotype. V gene TRBV20-1 combines with J gene TRBJ2-3; D is ambiguous. Germline V gene sequence: CDR1 DFQATT, CDR2 SNEGSKA (reference sequence). The CDR3 loop spans 12 amino acids. Trimming took off 2 bases at V and 5 bases at J, with 8 bases between the two ends. The CDR3 region has the DNA TGCAGTGCTAGACTCCTCCGAGATACGCAGTATTTT. The encoded protein is CSARLLRDTQYF.

This clonotype has only a few counts. The chain has TRBV12-3 or TRBV12-4 and TRBJ2-7, with 10 bases matching TRBD2. The trim removed 2 bases at V and 3 bases at J, leaving 4 bases unmatched. CDR3 length: 15 residues. The CDR3 here is CASSLLAGEGYEQYF. The CDR3 bases are TGTGCCAGCAGTTTACTAGCGGGAGAAGGCTACGAGCAGTACTTC.

This clonotype was found many times. The genes are TRBV29-1 and TRBJ2-2, with a tentative D call TRBD2 (6 bases). The germline V and J ends were trimmed by 1 base and 6 bases, with 9 bases remaining between them. The length of the CDR3 is 13 residues. Germline V gene lookup returns CDR1 SQVTM and CDR2 ANQGSEA. In DNA, the CDR3 is TGCAGCGTTGAAGTCGGCGGGGCCGGGGAGCTGTTTTTT. Translated: CSVEVGGAGELFF.

The V call is TRBV20-1, the J call TRBJ2-7; 7 positions agree with TRBD2. The V gene end was trimmed by 1 base and the J gene end by 1 base; junction bases not matched to a gene: 4. Germline CDR1 and CDR2: DFQATT and SNEGSKA (reference sequence). This CDR3 spans 14 amino acids. The CDR3 is CSARVSGISYEQYF. CDR3 DNA: TGCAGTGCTAGAGTAAGCGGGATTTCCTACGAGCAGTACTTC.

This clonotype was seen only a few times. The chain uses TRBV20-1 and TRBJ1-1; a possible D gene is TRBD1 (5 bases). V lost 3 bases, J lost 11 bases, and 22 bases lay in between. The CDR3 spans 14 residues. Per germline, CDR1 DFQATT and CDR2 SNEGSKA (reference sequence). This CDR3 is CSASLGQENLMAFF. CDR3 bases: TGCAGTGCTAGTTTGGGGCAGGAGAATTTGATGGCTTTCTTT.

This clonotype occurred a few times. The chain has TRBV5-4 and TRBJ2-1; 10 bases align to TRBD2. Germline loops: CDR1 SGHNT, CDR2 YYREEE (reference sequence). The CDR3 is made up of 16 amino acids. The V gene end was trimmed by 1 base and the J gene end by 0 bases; junction bases not matched to a gene: 1. The CDR3 reads CASSLSGRASYNEQFF. CDR3 nucleotide sequence: TGTGCCAGCAGCTTGAGCGGGAGGGCCTCCTACAATGAGCAGTTCTTC.

The rearrangement joins TRBV15 to TRBJ1-4; maybe TRBD1 (5 bases). From germline, CDR1 is LNHNV and CDR2 YYDKDF (reference sequence). V was clipped by 0 bases and J by 0 bases, with 5 bases between them. This CDR3 has 15 amino acids. The CDR3 DNA follows: TGTGCCACCAGCAGAGACAGGGCAACTAATGAAAAACTGTTTTTT. It translates to CATSRDRATNEKLFF.

The rearrangement uses TRBV7-2 and TRBJ2-3; D unclear. Germline V gene data show CDR1 as SGHTA and CDR2 as FQGNSA. The CDR3 sequence is 13 residues long. The V end lost 5 bases, the J end lost 2 bases, and 8 bases lay between the germline ends. The CDR3 protein is CASSKLLTDTQYF. In DNA form, the CDR3 reads TGTGCCAGCAGCAAACTACTCACAGATACGCAGTATTTT.

The rearrangement links TRBV20-1 to TRBJ2-3, with 7 bases that match TRBD1. The CDR3 sequence is 14 residues long. The V segment lost 4 bases and the J segment 6 bases; nucleotides outside the gene matches: 10. In germline, CDR1 is DFQATT, CDR2 SNEGSKA (reference sequence). The CDR3 DNA follows: TGCAGTGCTATCGACAGGGAGCGGACGGATACGCAGTATTTT. Translation gives CSAIDRERTDTQYF.

There are many counts of this clonotype. The chain combines TRBV5-1 with TRBJ1-3; D not certain. This CDR3 has 13 residues. The ends were cut back, 4 bases at V and 4 bases at J, with 9 bases in the middle. Germline V gene lookup returns CDR1 SGHRS and CDR2 YFSETQ. CDR3 in DNA: TGCGCCAGCAGCCCCCGGCCGGGAAACACCATATATTTT. Protein product: CASSPRPGNTIYF.

There are many counts of this clonotype. The chain employs TRBV7-9 and TRBJ2-1; no firm D call. Germline CDR1 SEHNR, CDR2 FQNEAQ (reference sequence). CDR3 length equals 11 residues. V lost 2 bases and J lost 8, with 4 bases in between. The CDR3 spells CASSLTHEQFF. Written as DNA, the CDR3 is TGTGCCAGCAGCTTAACACATGAGCAGTTCTTC.

This chain connects TRBV5-1 to TRBJ1-1; a weak D match, TRBD1 (5 bases). The germline gives CDR1 SGHRS, CDR2 YFSETQ. The ends were cut back, 1 base at V and 0 bases at J, with 7 bases in the middle. The CDR3 totals 14 residues. In nucleotides, the CDR3 is TGCGCCAGCAGCTTGTGGGGGATGAACACTGAAGCTTTCTTT. This sequence encodes CASSLWGMNTEAFF.

The chain couples TRBV12-3 or TRBV12-4 to TRBJ2-2; D unresolved. The CDR3 is made up of 15 amino acids. V was pared by 0 bases and J by 4 bases, with 9 bases between. The CDR3 spells CASSLAPRSTGELFF. The CDR3 DNA sequence: TGTGCCAGCAGTTTAGCGCCCCGGAGCACCGGGGAGCTGTTTTTT.

This clonotype was seen a handful of times. The chain links TRBV27 to TRBJ2-7, with unresolved D. Germline V gene lookup returns CDR1 MNHEY and CDR2 SMNVEV (reference sequence). This CDR3 contains 14 residues. V dropped 5 bases and J dropped 9 bases, with 20 bases sitting between them. As DNA, the CDR3 is TGTGCCAGCAGTCCCCACCTAAGAATCCGGGTGCAGTACTTC. Amino acids: CASSPHLRIRVQYF.

This clonotype was counted a few times. The chain employs TRBV18 and TRBJ1-5; D possibly corresponds to TRBD1 (5 bases). The V and J ends lost 2 bases and 5 bases respectively, with 10 bases between them. CDR3 length equals 14 residues. CDR1 KGHSH and CDR2 LQKENI come from the germline V gene. CDR3 in amino acids: CASSPSGSDQPQHF. The CDR3 DNA sequence: TGTGCCAGCTCACCATCAGGGAGTGATCAGCCCCAGCATTTT. Combining the CDR3 with reference TRBV18 and TRBJ1-5 gives the whole variable domain NAGVMQNPRHLVRRRGQEARLRCSPMKGHSHVYWYRQLPEEGLKFMVYLQKENIIDESGMPKERFSAEFPKEGPSILRIQQVVRGDSAAYFCASSPSGSDQPQHFGDGTRLSIL.

The rearrangement links TRBV7-9 to TRBJ2-5; 7 nucleotides match TRBD2. Germline lookup yields CDR1 SEHNR and CDR2 FQNEAQ (reference sequence). The CDR3 consists of 16 residues. Trimming removed 2 bases from V and 5 bases from J; junction bases left unmatched: 11. In DNA, the CDR3 is TGTGCCAGCAGCTTAAATAGCGGGCCGGCGTATGAGACCCAGTACTTC. Protein sequence: CASSLNSGPAYETQYF.

CDR3 residues: CASSLATDVAKNIQYF. In DNA form, the CDR3 reads TGTGCCAGCAGCTTAGCAACCGACGTAGCCAAAAACATTCAGTACTTC. The chain carries TRBV7-9 and TRBJ2-4; D gene ambiguous. The V end was cut by 0 bases, the J end by 0 bases, with 9 bases between. Germline values: CDR1 SEHNR, CDR2 FQNEAQ (reference sequence). CDR3 length: 16 residues. Complete variable domain (other parts from reference TRBV7-9 and TRBJ2-4): DTGVSQNPRHKITKRGQNVTFRCDPISEHNRLYWYRQTLGQGPEFLTYFQNEAQLEKSRLLSDRFSAERPKGSFSTLEIQRTEQGDSAMYLCASSLATDVAKNIQYFGAGTRLSVL.

The rearrangement joins TRBV20-1 to TRBJ1-5; no firm D call. The CDR3 sequence is 15 residues long. The germline gives CDR1 DFQATT, CDR2 SNEGSKA (reference sequence). The V end lost 4 bases, the J end lost 0 bases, and 13 bases lay between the germline ends. As DNA, the CDR3 is TGCAGTGCTACGCCCGAAGGCTATAGCAATCAGCCCCAGCATTTT. Its translation: CSATPEGYSNQPQHF.

The gene calls are TRBV20-1 and TRBJ2-3; D is perhaps TRBD2 (5 bases). The CDR3 spans 13 residues. V was cut by 2 bases and J by 5 bases, with 11 bases left in between. The V gene's germline CDR1 is DFQATT and CDR2 SNEGSKA (reference sequence). The CDR3 nucleotides are TGCAGTGCTAGACTTCCTCGGGGAGATACGCAGTATTTT. This codes for CSARLPRGDTQYF.